This is a list of T cell receptor beta chains from one sample in a study of T cell changes during pregnancy in multiple sclerosis. Sequencing was performed with immunoSEQ multiplex PCR; in TCRdb, only in-frame clones are kept and a portion is missing. The table includes some 76,000 clones, over 90% detected once. The sequencing used CD4+ T cells from peripheral blood mononuclear cells, collected after pregnancy. These receptor sequences come from a female donor with multiple sclerosis, enrolled in a pregnancy study. Each CDR3 is given with its conserved first and last residue. A D gene is named only where the DNA matches it firmly. A clone size is listed for some rows: how often the clone was seen (once, few, many), or a class if it is expanded.

CDR3nt	CDR3aa	abundance	v_gene	j_gene	d_gene
TGTGCCAGTACCTCAGGGGCGTCCTACGAGCAGTACTTC	CASTSGASYEQYF	.	TRBV19	TRBJ2-7	.
TGTGCCAGCAGTGGGGTAAGACAGTTAACAGATACGCAGTATTTT	CASSGVRQLTDTQYF	.	TRBV6-5	TRBJ2-3	.
TGCGCCAGCAGCCAAGAGGTTAACCTGCGAGCAGATACGCAGTATTTT	CASSQEVNLRADTQYF	.	TRBV4-1	TRBJ2-3	.
TGTGCCAGCAGCCAAGAGGGGCGGGGGGCAGATACGCAGTATTTT	CASSQEGRGADTQYF	.	TRBV7-3	TRBJ2-3	TRBD2
TGTGCCAGTAGTAGATCTCCGGGACTAGCGACCCTCAAGAGCACCTACAATGAGCAGTTCTTC	CASSRSPGLATLKSTYNEQFF	once	TRBV19	TRBJ2-1	TRBD2
TGCGCCAGCACGGAAAGGACGGACTACTATGGCTACACCTTC	CASTERTDYYGYTF	.	TRBV5-1	TRBJ1-2	.
TGTGCCAGCAGTGAACGTCGGTCGAACACCGGGGAGCTGTTTTTT	CASSERRSNTGELFF	.	TRBV2	TRBJ2-2	.
TGTGCCAGCAGCCGGGGACAGATTAATGAAAAACTGTTTTTT	CASSRGQINEKLFF	.	TRBV11-1	TRBJ1-4	TRBD1
TGTGCCAGCAGTTTAGGGGCGAGCTCCTACAATGAGCAGTTCTTC	CASSLGASSYNEQFF	.	TRBV27	TRBJ2-1	.
TGTGCCAGCAGCCGACTGGAACGATACAATGAGCAGTTCTTC	CASSRLERYNEQFF	.	TRBV5-8	TRBJ2-1	.
TGTGCCAGTAGTTATCAGGGAAGCCCCTACGAGCAGTACTTC	CASSYQGSPYEQYF	.	TRBV19	TRBJ2-7	.
TGTGCCAGCAGCCCGATTCTGGCCCACAATGAGCAGTTCTTC	CASSPILAHNEQFF	.	TRBV11-2	TRBJ2-1	.
TGTGCCAGCAGATTGACACTTCAGGGTAACTATGGCTACACCTTC	CASRLTLQGNYGYTF	.	TRBV28	TRBJ1-2	.
TGTGCCAGCAGCTTAACGGGGGATAGCACAGATACGCAGTATTTT	CASSLTGDSTDTQYF	.	TRBV7-9	TRBJ2-3	.
TGTGCCAGCATTCCAATGACAGGGGCCTACGAGCAGTACTTC	CASIPMTGAYEQYF	.	TRBV6-1	TRBJ2-7	TRBD1
TGTGCCAGCAGTTACTCGACGAGGAGTTCCTACAATGAGCAGTTCTTC	CASSYSTRSSYNEQFF	.	TRBV6-6	TRBJ2-1	.
TGTGCCAGCAGCTTTTCAGGGTCTGGAAACACCATATATTTT	CASSFSGSGNTIYF	.	TRBV7-2	TRBJ1-3	.
TGTGCCAGCAGCGTAGGGACTAGCGGGTTTTACAATGAGCAGTTCTTC	CASSVGTSGFYNEQFF	.	TRBV9	TRBJ2-1	TRBD2
TGTGCCAGCTCACTCTCAGCGGCACTTTCGTCAGGCCCCTCCGGCTACACCTTC	CASSLSAALSSGPSGYTF	.	TRBV18	TRBJ1-2	.
TGTGCCAGTAGTACCTTACCGGGACAGAGAGATGAAAAACTGTTTTTT	CASSTLPGQRDEKLFF	.	TRBV19	TRBJ1-4	TRBD1
TGTGCCAGTAGTCCGGGGGTGGGGACAGCGGCAGAGACCCAGTACTTC	CASSPGVGTAAETQYF	.	TRBV19	TRBJ2-5	.
TGTGCCAGCAGTATGAGAACAGATACGCAGTATTTT	CASSMRTDTQYF	.	TRBV6-1	TRBJ2-3	.
TGTGCCAGCAGCTTGGGGGGGGAGACCCCACGGGTCCTGACTTTC	CASSLGGETPRVLTF	.	TRBV5-4	TRBJ2-6	.
TGCGCCAGCAGCCGAGGCCGGGGGAGAGAAGAAACTAATGAAAAACTGTTTTTT	CASSRGRGREETNEKLFF	.	TRBV5-1	TRBJ1-4	.
TGTGCCAGTAGTATGACACAGATGAACACTGAAGCTTTCTTT	CASSMTQMNTEAFF	.	TRBV19	TRBJ1-1	.
TGTGCCAGCAGCTCGGCGAGGGCGGCCGAGGGTAATGAGCAGTTCTTC	CASSSARAAEGNEQFF	.	TRBV14	TRBJ2-1	.
TGTGCCAGCAGTGATTCGACAGCCTACGAGCAGTACTTC	CASSDSTAYEQYF	.	TRBV6-1	TRBJ2-7	.
TGTGCCAGCAGTGAAACGCGAGAGACCCAGTACTTC	CASSETRETQYF	few	TRBV6-1	TRBJ2-5	.
TGTGCCAGCAGCGTAGCAAGGCAGGGCGCGATTGAAGCTTTCTTT	CASSVARQGAIEAFF	.	TRBV9	TRBJ1-1	.
TGTGCCAGCAGTCCCAAGGACAGGGTATCTGTGGAAGTCTTTAACGAGCAGTACTTC	CASSPKDRVSVEVFNEQYF	many	TRBV28	TRBJ2-7	TRBD1
TGTGCCAGCAGTGGGGGGGTAGCTAGAGAAGCTTTCTTT	CASSGGVAREAFF	.	TRBV2	TRBJ1-1	.
TGTGCCAGCAGCCTAGGGACAGCCTCTGGAAACACCATATATTTT	CASSLGTASGNTIYF	.	TRBV2	TRBJ1-3	TRBD1
TGTGCCAGCGGGACTAACTCCTACAATGAGCAGTTCTTC	CASGTNSYNEQFF	.	TRBV2	TRBJ2-1	TRBD2
TGTGCCAGCAGCCCCCGGGTAGCGGGGGCGAGGACCCAGTACTTC	CASSPRVAGARTQYF	.	TRBV7-2	TRBJ2-5	TRBD2